A selection of T cell receptor beta chains follows, all from one sample in a study of T cell changes during pregnancy in multiple sclerosis. Assay used: immunoSEQ multiplex PCR; TCRdb lists only in-frame clones, some missing. The sample records about 53,000 clones, over 90% being singletons. The sequences come from CD4+ T cells from peripheral blood mononuclear cells, collected in the third trimester of pregnancy. These receptors all come from a female donor with multiple sclerosis, enrolled in a pregnancy study. The CDR3 runs from the conserved cysteine through the conserved F or W. D genes are given only for firm matches. A clone size is listed for some rows: how often the clone was seen (once, few, many), or a class if it is expanded.

TGTGCCATAGCGGGCCTCAGAGATACCCCCCTCACAGATACGCAGTATTTT	CAIAGLRDTPLTDTQYF	TRBV2	NA	TRBJ2-3	TRBD2
TGTGCCAGTAGTGACAGGACTAGCGGGACCTACGAGCAGTACTTC	CASSDRTSGTYEQYF	TRBV19	once	TRBJ2-7	TRBD2
TGTGCCAGCAGCCTGACTAGCGGGGGGATTTACTACGAGCAGTACTTC	CASSLTSGGIYYEQYF	TRBV7-8	NA	TRBJ2-7	TRBD2
TGTGCCAGCAGCGTGACTAGCGGGAGTACCGGGGAGCTGTTTTTT	CASSVTSGSTGELFF	TRBV9	NA	TRBJ2-2	TRBD2
TGTGCCAGCAGCGGGTACCCCACAGGGTACACTGAAGCTTTCTTT	CASSGYPTGYTEAFF	TRBV7-2	NA	TRBJ1-1	NA
TGTGCCAGCTCACCGGAGGACAGTGCCCTCTCAAACAGGGGTCAGCCCCAGCATTTT	CASSPEDSALSNRGQPQHF	TRBV18	NA	TRBJ1-5	TRBD1
TGTGCCAGTAGTATAATTTCGGGGGTAGGTTCACCCCTCCACTTT	CASSIISGVGSPLHF	TRBV19	NA	TRBJ1-6	NA
TGCGCCAGCACACGGGGTGGAGGGGAGACTGAAGCTTTCTTT	CASTRGGGETEAFF	TRBV5-1	NA	TRBJ1-1	NA
TGTGCCAGCTCCCAAACCGGACAGGGGGCTTCCTACGAGCAGTACTTC	CASSQTGQGASYEQYF	TRBV18	NA	TRBJ2-7	TRBD1
TGCGCCAGCAGCATTGGGGACAGTGGGGGATATGAAAAACTGTTTTTT	CASSIGDSGGYEKLFF	TRBV5-1	NA	TRBJ1-4	TRBD1
TGTGCCAGCAGTTTCAATCCCTCCTACGAGCAGTACTTC	CASSFNPSYEQYF	TRBV27	NA	TRBJ2-7	NA
TGTGCCAGCAGACCCCGGATAGGGACAGTTTCCTCCTACGAGCAGTACTTC	CASRPRIGTVSSYEQYF	TRBV27	NA	TRBJ2-7	TRBD1
TGTGCCAGCAGTAAGACTAGCGGGGGGGCCTACGAGCAGTACTTC	CASSKTSGGAYEQYF	TRBV27	once	TRBJ2-7	TRBD2
TGCAGCGTTCCTCAAGTTAGGAGCTATGGCTACACCTTC	CSVPQVRSYGYTF	TRBV29-1	NA	TRBJ1-2	NA
TGTGCCAGCAGTGGCGGGGGGACCCCGGGGACGCAGTATTTT	CASSGGGTPGTQYF	TRBV2	NA	TRBJ2-3	TRBD2
TGTGCCAGCAGCTTGGCCACCGGCTCTGGAAACACCATATATTTT	CASSLATGSGNTIYF	TRBV5-4	NA	TRBJ1-3	NA
TGTGCCAGCAGTTCCCCCATAGACAGATACAATGAGCAGTTCTTC	CASSSPIDRYNEQFF	TRBV27	NA	TRBJ2-1	NA
TGCGCCAGCACCCTAGCGGGGGTAACCGGGGAGCTGTTTTTT	CASTLAGVTGELFF	TRBV5-1	once	TRBJ2-2	TRBD2
TGTGCCAGCAGCTTATCAGCGGGGGCTATACAAGAGACCCAGTACTTC	CASSLSAGAIQETQYF	TRBV7-9	NA	TRBJ2-5	TRBD2